Following are 18 T cell receptor beta chains from one sample sequenced in a study of blood T cells in healthy people across ages. A second about 7 to 11 cycle PCR used barcoded and J-beta primers. TCRdb processed the 5' RACE reads anew with MiXCR; each CDR3 protein has one entry. The profile shows more than 750,000 distinct CDR3 sequences, under 35% of them singletons. This same sample was also taken into another study, of T cells of mothers and their children.

The specimen sequenced was blood. These receptors were taken from a woman between 40 and 50 years old in good health.

This sequence joins TRBV29-1 and TRBJ1-2; D unresolved. This CDR3 contains 12 residues. Germline CDR1 is SQVTM and CDR2 is ANQGSEA. The V end lost 5 bases, the J end lost 1 base, and 8 bases lay between the germline ends. CDR3 sequence (DNA): TGCAGCGTTTTTGACATTAACTATGGCTACACCTTC. It encodes CSVFDINYGYTF.

This clonotype has a handful of counts. The genes are TRBV11-2 and TRBJ2-3; no firm D call. From germline, CDR1 is SGHAT and CDR2 FQNNGV. CDR3 length equals 15 residues. Trimming took off 0 bases at V and 4 bases at J, with 11 bases between the two ends. The CDR3: CASSLEGGIPDTQYF. CDR3 sequence (DNA): TGTGCCAGCAGCTTAGAAGGTGGGATCCCAGATACGCAGTATTTT.

There are many counts of this clonotype. This rearrangement joins TRBV10-3 to TRBJ2-4, with D tentatively TRBD2 (5 bases). The better agreement between TRBJ2-7 and the DNA end casts doubt on the J call. Looked up from germline, CDR1 is ENHRY and CDR2 is SYGVKD. The CDR3 has 11 amino acids. DNA for the CDR3: TGTGCCATCAGTACGGGGAGCGAGCAGTACTTC. Its translation is CAISTGSEQYF.

This clonotype appeared a few times. V is TRBV5-1 and J is TRBJ2-3; D is uncertain. V shed 3 bases and J shed 2 bases, with 7 bases lying between them. CDR3 length: 13 amino acids. The germline V gene encodes CDR1 SGHRS and CDR2 YFSETQ. CDR3: CASSSGPTDTQYF. DNA of the CDR3: TGCGCCAGCAGCTCGGGCCCCACAGATACGCAGTATTTT.

The sample holds many counts of this clonotype. V and J are TRBV28 and TRBJ1-2; TRBD1 aligns across 9 bases. The germline CDR1 and CDR2 sequences are MDHEN and SYDVKM. The CDR3 length is 16 residues. The V and J ends lost 4 bases and 2 bases, in that order; junction bases with no gene match: 8. The CDR3 bases are TGTGCCAGCAGTTCCGGGACAGGGTTGTTCAACTATGGCTACACCTTC. It translates to CASSSGTGLFNYGYTF.

The CDR3 sequence: CASNALTGENTEAFF. The CDR3, as DNA: TGTGCCAGCAACGCTCTGACAGGGGAGAACACTGAAGCTTTCTTT. The chain is built from TRBV9 and TRBJ1-1, with 8 bases lining up with TRBD1. CDR1 SGDLS and CDR2 YYNGEE come from the germline V gene. This CDR3 contains 15 residues. Trimming cost V 6 bases and J 1 base; bases outside gene matches: 8.

With respect to this clonotype: A single base separates this from a much larger clone, so it may be a read error. This chain uses TRBV6-2 or TRBV6-3 with TRBJ2-7, with a possible D match to TRBD2 (5 bases). The CDR3 is 12 residues long. Trimming left V 7 bases short and J 5 bases short, with 12 bases between. Germline loops: CDR1 MNHEY, CDR2 SVGEGT. CDR3: CASTEGTHEQYF. The CDR3 coding sequence is TGTGCCAGCACCGAGGGAACCCACGAGCAGTACTTC.

This chain uses TRBV29-1 with TRBJ1-2; D gene ambiguous. The V end was cut by 4 bases, the J end by 0 bases, with 6 bases between. CDR3 length: 12 amino acids. CDR1 is SQVTM, CDR2 ANQGSEA, per germline. The CDR3 sequence: CSVVDANYGYTF. CDR3 coding DNA: TGCAGCGTTGTTGATGCTAACTATGGCTACACCTTC.

This clonotype was counted at least ten times. The chain links TRBV5-1 to TRBJ2-1, with D possibly TRBD2 on 7 matching bases. The length of the CDR3 is 16 residues. Germline V CDR1 and CDR2: SGHRS, YFSETQ. Deletions cut 0 bases from V and 7 bases from J, with 17 bases between. Written as DNA, the CDR3 is TGCGCCAGCAGCTTGGCCGGGGGGCGCGTTGAGAATGAGCAGTTCTTC. Translating it yields CASSLAGGRVENEQFF.

The V gene is TRBV9, the J gene TRBJ2-3; 10 bases are shared with TRBD1. The CDR3 contains 15 residues. V lost 7 bases and J lost 5; bases outside the gene matches: 10. CDR1 SGDLS and CDR2 YYNGEE come from the germline V gene. The CDR3 loop is CASGYGTGDGDTQYF. The CDR3 nucleotides are TGTGCCAGCGGCTACGGGACAGGGGATGGAGATACGCAGTATTTT.

This clonotype has ten or more counts. This chain links TRBV27 with TRBJ2-7; 9 bases map to TRBD1. Germline V gene lookup returns CDR1 MNHEY and CDR2 SMNVEV (reference sequence). V dropped 6 bases and J dropped 2; count of bases not matched to a gene: 8. The CDR3 extends over 15 amino acids. In DNA form, the CDR3 reads TGTGCCAGCAGATTTACGGGACAGGGAACCTACGAGCAGTACTTC. Translating gives CASRFTGQGTYEQYF.

This clonotype was observed many times. The chain is built from TRBV24-1 and TRBJ2-1, with TRBD2 matching over 8 bases. The germline CDR1 and CDR2 sequences are KGHDR and SFDVKD. After removal of 4 bases from V and 3 bases from J, the junction contained 4 bases not matched to a gene. The CDR3 is 15 residues long. The CDR3 bases are TGTGCCACCAGTGACCCGGGACTAGACTACAATGAGCAGTTCTTC. Its translation: CATSDPGLDYNEQFF.

V is TRBV4-2 and J is TRBJ1-2; no definite D call. Germline V CDR1 and CDR2: LGHNA, YNFKEQ. This CDR3 spans 15 amino acids. Trimming pared 0 bases from V and 4 bases from J, leaving 12 bases between. The CDR3 region has the DNA TGTGCCAGCAGCCAAGATGTGATCAGGCTCTATGGCTACACCTTC. Its protein is CASSQDVIRLYGYTF.

There are a few counts of this clonotype. The chain joins TRBV28 to TRBJ1-5; D gene uncertain. The CDR3 is 13 residues long. Germline CDR1 and CDR2: MDHEN and SYDVKM. Trimming took off 2 bases at V and 7 bases at J, with 9 bases between the two ends. Written as DNA, the CDR3 is TGTGCCAGCAGTTTAAGTTTAGGACAGCCCCAGCATTTT. As protein: CASSLSLGQPQHF.

The rearrangement uses TRBV7-2 and TRBJ2-3, with 9 bases identical to TRBD2. V lost 1 base and J lost 2; bases outside the gene matches: 7. CDR3 length: 17 residues. CDR1 and CDR2 from the germline V gene are SGHTA and FQGNSA. CDR3 in amino acids: CASSLEASGVFTDTQYF. In DNA, the CDR3 is TGTGCCAGCAGCTTAGAGGCTAGCGGGGTATTCACAGATACGCAGTATTTT.

This clonotype showed up just a few times. DNA of the CDR3: TGTGCCAGCTGCAGGCGGGGGGATTACTCCTACAATGAGCAGTTCTTC. This sequence encodes CASCRRGDYSYNEQFF. The chain couples TRBV28 to TRBJ2-1, with 8 positions matching TRBD2. V lost 8 bases to trimming and J lost 0 bases; unmatched junction nucleotides: 9. The germline V gene encodes CDR1 MDHEN and CDR2 SYDVKM. This CDR3 spans 16 amino acids.

CDR3 loop: CASSLVLPTTRYGYTF. As DNA, the CDR3 is TGTGCCAGCAGCTTAGTCCTTCCCACCACGAGATATGGCTACACCTTC. The V and J genes are TRBV7-2 and TRBJ1-2; no clear D. This CDR3 spans 16 amino acids. V shed 1 base and J shed 5 bases, with 17 bases lying between them. The germline CDR1 and CDR2 sequences are SGHTA and FQGNSA.

This clonotype was recorded many times. The chain couples TRBV18 to TRBJ2-6; 7 bases match TRBD1. The germline CDR1 and CDR2 sequences are KGHSH and LQKENI. This CDR3 contains 19 residues. Germline trimming cut 1 base from V and 0 bases from J; bases unmatched to any gene: 9. CDR3 region: CASSPQILAGGSGANVLTF. The CDR3 region has the DNA TGTGCCAGCTCACCACAAATATTGGCAGGGGGCTCTGGGGCCAACGTCCTGACTTTC.